This is a list of T cell receptor beta chains from one sample in a study of CD8+ T cells in alopecia areata. Measured with immunoSEQ multiplex PCR; TCRdb has only the in-frame clones, and not every one. The sample lists roughly 230,000 clones, 40% to 45% occurring once. Here the sequenced sample was CD4+ T cells sorted from blood, taken between weeks 36 and 40, from a patient treated with tofacitinib. The receptor source for this set is a human donor with alopecia areata. CDR3s include the opening cysteine and the closing phenylalanine or tryptophan. A D gene is named only where the DNA matches it firmly. Size tells how often a clone was seen (once, few, many) or the class of an expanded clone, and some rows leave it out.

>TRBD1|TRBJ2-5|TRBV5-1|-
TGCGCCAGCAGCTTGGGACAGGGACCGCAAGAGACCCAGTACTTC
CASSLGQGPQETQYF
>TRBD1|TRBJ2-4|TRBV7-2|-
TGTGCCAGCAGCTCCACAGGGGGCGCGGCCAAAAACATTCAGTACTTC
CASSSTGGAAKNIQYF
>-|TRBJ1-2|TRBV29-1|-
TGCAGCGTTTTAGAGGGTTACACCTTC
CSVLEGYTF
>-|TRBJ2-5|TRBV7-2|few
TGTGCCAGCAGCTTGGGTCTCCAAGAGACCCAGTACTTC
CASSLGLQETQYF
>TRBD1|TRBJ2-7|TRBV5-1|-
TGCGCCAGCAGCAGACGGGACAGGGCCTCCTACGAGCAGTACTTC
CASSRRDRASYEQYF
>-|TRBJ2-5|TRBV6-5|-
TGTGCCAGCAGTCGGGGAGAGGACCAGTACTTC
CASSRGEDQYF
>-|TRBJ2-6|TRBV6-6|few
TGTGCCAGCAGCCGAATTAGCTCTGGGGCCAACGTCCTGACTTTC
CASSRISSGANVLTF
>TRBD1|TRBJ1-5|TRBV7-8|-
TGTGCCAGCAGCTTAGAGGGACAGAACCTAATCCAGCCCCAGCATTTT
CASSLEGQNLIQPQHF
>-|TRBJ2-6|TRBV29-1|-
TGCAGCGTTGGAACAGGGTCGCCTGGGGCCAACGTCCTGACTTTC
CSVGTGSPGANVLTF
>-|TRBJ2-5|TRBV11-3|few
TGTGCCAGCAGCTTCGGGACCCAAAAGACCCAGTACTTC
CASSFGTQKTQYF
>-|TRBJ2-7|TRBV30|-
TGTGCCTGGAGGGCGAGCTACGAGCAGTACTTC
CAWRASYEQYF
>-|TRBJ2-1|TRBV7-2|-
TGTGCCAGCAGCACGAGCTTTGGTGGTGAGCAGTTCTTC
CASSTSFGGEQFF
>-|TRBJ2-5|TRBV30|-
TGTGCCTGGAGTGGCTTACCTCAAGAGACCCAGTACTTC
CAWSGLPQETQYF
>-|TRBJ1-5|TRBV27|-
TGTGCCAGCAGTTTATCCCGGGTTGGGCAGCCCCAGCATTTT
CASSLSRVGQPQHF
>-|TRBJ1-2|TRBV25-1|-
TGTGCCAGCAGCGGGACGCAGGAGACCCGGAACTATGGCTACACCTTC
CASSGTQETRNYGYTF
>-|TRBJ2-3|TRBV4-3|few
TGCGCCAGCAGCCAAGATGGGGGGCGCTGGGATACGCAGTATTTT
CASSQDGGRWDTQYF
>-|TRBJ1-2|TRBV30|-
TGTGCCTGGGTGGGACAAAGAAACTATGGCTACACCTTC
CAWVGQRNYGYTF
>-|TRBJ2-1|TRBV5-1|-
TGCGCCAGCAGCTTGATGGCGGGGCGAGGTTACAATGAGCAGTTCTTC
CASSLMAGRGYNEQFF
>-|TRBJ1-1|TRBV30|-
TGTGCCTGGAGTGGACAGTCGAACACTGAAGCTTTCTTT
CAWSGQSNTEAFF
>-|TRBJ1-1|TRBV5-4|few
TGTGCCAGCAGCTTGGGTCCGGGAAGGAGTGAAGCTTTCTTT
CASSLGPGRSEAFF
>TRBD1|TRBJ2-5|TRBV5-4|-
TGTGCCAGCAGCCCCAAGGGACAGGGGATTGAGACCCAGTACTTC
CASSPKGQGIETQYF
>-|TRBJ2-3|TRBV30|-
TGTGCCTGGAGTGTACAGAGGCCACAGGGTTCAGATACGCAGTATTTT
CAWSVQRPQGSDTQYF
>TRBD1|TRBJ2-7|TRBV30|-
TGTGCCTGGACCGGGACAGCGACTTACGAGCAGTACTTC
CAWTGTATYEQYF
>TRBD2|TRBJ2-1|TRBV2|-
TGTGCCAGCAGTGAAGGGAGGCTAGCGGCTGAGCAGTTCTTC
CASSEGRLAAEQFF
>-|TRBJ2-2|TRBV6-5|-
TGTGCCATCAAGGGGGTCCACTGGGTCGGGGAGCTGTTTTTT
CAIKGVHWVGELFF
>TRBD1|TRBJ1-2|TRBV28|many
TGTGCCAGCAGCTCCAATCGACAGGGATCCTATGGCTACACCTTC
CASSSNRQGSYGYTF
>-|TRBJ2-5|TRBV7-2|few
TGTGCCAGCAGCTTAAGTGGGATGGGAGAGACCCAGTACTTC
CASSLSGMGETQYF
>TRBD1|TRBJ2-3|TRBV30|-
TGTGCCGCGGGCAGGGGGCGGCCCACAGATACGCAGTATTTT
CAAGRGRPTDTQYF
>-|TRBJ2-7|TRBV5-1|-
TGCGCCAGCAGCAACCTCTACGAGCAGTACTTC
CASSNLYEQYF
>-|TRBJ2-6|TRBV15|few
TGTGCCACCAGCCAAGGAGGAGCTGGGGCCAACGTCCTGACTTTC
CATSQGGAGANVLTF
>TRBD2|TRBJ2-4|TRBV5-6|-
TGTGCCAGCAGCTTGGAGAGTAGCGGGAGGGCCGGGAACATTCAGTACTTC
CASSLESSGRAGNIQYF
>-|TRBJ2-5|TRBV19|few
TGTGCCAGTAGAACGTCAGAGACCCAGTACTTC
CASRTSETQYF
>TRBD2|TRBJ2-1|TRBV7-2|-
TGTGCCAGCAGCTCCGTAACCGGACTAGCGGGAGTCAACAATGAGCAGTTCTTC
CASSSVTGLAGVNNEQFF
>TRBD1|TRBJ2-7|TRBV28|-
TGTGCCAGCGGAGGGCAGGGGGCGAACGAGCAGTACTTC
CASGGQGANEQYF
>-|TRBJ1-4|TRBV29-1|once
TGCAGCGTGGTGGACCGCGGACAAAATGAAAAACTGTTTTTT
CSVVDRGQNEKLFF
>-|TRBJ2-7|TRBV14|few
TGTGCCAGCAGCCAAAGACAGCTAGGCGAGCAGTACTTC
CASSQRQLGEQYF
>-|TRBJ2-5|TRBV2|-
TGTGCCAGCAGGGGCCCCAGAGCGGCGCAAGAGACCCAGTACTTC
CASRGPRAAQETQYF
>-|TRBJ2-7|TRBV27|-
TGTGCCAGCAGTTTAAAGGACGGACCCTACGAGCAGTACTTC
CASSLKDGPYEQYF